The 10 T cell receptor beta chains below come from one sample, sequenced in a study of control samples from healthy donors and cancer patients. Method: immunoSEQ multiplex PCR; TCRdb's copy keeps in-frame clones and lacks some. This sample has approximately 180,000 clones, with 75% to 95% found just once. Sequencing was done on a sample of blood. The receptors stem from a woman between 40 and 55 years old in good health.

In its sample, this clone was seen a few times. The chain couples TRBV27 to TRBJ2-7, with TRBD1 matching 7 bases. J lost 4 bases, V lost 6 bases, and 12 bases had no gene match. The CDR3 totals 15 residues. CDR1 MNHEY and CDR2 SMNVEV come from the germline V gene (reference sequence). CDR3 DNA sequence: TGTGCCAGCAGGATGACCCGGGACAGAATTTACGAGCAGTACTTC. This sequence encodes CASRMTRDRIYEQYF.

J is TRBJ1-1 and V is TRBV5-5; D gene ambiguous. The germline V gene encodes CDR1 SGHKS and CDR2 YYEKEE (reference sequence). This CDR3 spans 13 amino acids. Trimming removed 0 bases at V and 1 base at J, with 4 bases between. The CDR3 bases are TGTGCCAGCAGCTTGGCAGGGAACACTGAAGCTTTCTTT. Residues: CASSLAGNTEAFF.

The CDR3 loop is CASSYGVPGRGAGGTDTQYF. CDR3 DNA: TGTGCCAGCAGTTACGGGGTGCCGGGAAGAGGCGCGGGGGGCACAGATACGCAGTATTTT. The chain joins TRBV6-2 or TRBV6-3 to TRBJ2-3; TRBD2 aligns across 7 bases. Germline V gives CDR1 MNHEY, CDR2 SVGEGT. This CDR3 is 20 amino acids long. V lost 2 bases and J lost 1; bases outside the gene matches: 18.

This clone was seen only a few times. This rearrangement joins TRBV18 to TRBJ1-2, with D maybe TRBD1 (6 bases). The CDR3 has 15 amino acids. V dropped 0 bases and J dropped 4 bases, with 12 bases sitting between them. Germline V gene lookup returns CDR1 KGHSH and CDR2 LQKENI. DNA for the CDR3: TGTGCCAGCTCACCACCGAACAGGGTGGCCTATGGCTACACCTTC. Protein sequence: CASSPPNRVAYGYTF.

The sample holds one count of this clone. The chain links TRBV11-3 to TRBJ2-3; either TRBD1 or TRBD2 may fit D (6 bases each). The CDR3 totals 17 residues. Germline V gives CDR1 SGHNT, CDR2 YENEEA. The V and J ends lost 1 base and 2 bases respectively, with 16 bases between them. The CDR3 sequence is CASSLGLSGAPTDTQYF. Here the CDR3 DNA reads TGTGCCAGCAGCTTAGGCCTCTCGGGGGCCCCCACAGATACGCAGTATTTT.

The CDR3 DNA is TGTGCCAGCAGCCGTGACAGTATGAAAGCTTTCTTT. It translates to CASSRDSMKAFF. This chain links TRBV12-3 or TRBV12-4 with TRBJ1-1; a possible D gene is TRBD1 (5 bases). CDR3 length equals 12 residues. Trimming shortened V by 6 bases and J by 9 bases, and 14 bases separated the two germline ends.

Here the CDR3 DNA reads TGTGCCAGCAGTGTAGAGAAGGTCTACGAGCAGTACTTC. It is translated as CASSVEKVYEQYF. This chain links TRBV2 with TRBJ2-7, with D hard to call. V was clipped by 4 bases and J by 3 bases, with 10 bases between them. From germline, CDR1 is SNHLY and CDR2 FYNNEI. The CDR3 consists of 13 residues. The full variable domain, completed using reference TRBV2 and TRBJ2-7, is EPEVTQTPSHQVTQMGQEVILRCVPISNHLYFYWYRQILGQKVEFLVSFYNNEISEKSEIFDDQFSVERPDGSNFTLKIRSTKLEDSAMYFCASSVEKVYEQYFGPGTRLTVT.

The rearrangement links TRBV5-1 to TRBJ1-4; no clear D gene. The V and J ends lost 4 bases and 0 bases respectively, with 4 bases between them. CDR1 and CDR2 from the germline V gene are SGHRS and YFSETQ. This CDR3 is 13 amino acids long. The CDR3 spells CASSAATNEKLFF. The CDR3 bases are TGCGCCAGCAGCGCAGCAACTAATGAAAAACTGTTTTTT.

The genes are TRBV18 and TRBJ1-2; D remains unclear. The V gene lost 8 bases and the J gene lost 6 bases, with 19 bases spanning the gap. The CDR3 consists of 14 residues. The germline V gene encodes CDR1 KGHSH and CDR2 LQKENI. This CDR3 reads CASVPPGSSHGYTF. Here the CDR3 DNA reads TGTGCCAGCGTACCTCCGGGATCCTCTCATGGCTACACCTTC.

The V call is TRBV21-1, the J call TRBJ2-7; TRBD1, the D gene given by the table, was not confirmed from the DNA. TRBV21-1 is a listed pseudogene. The CDR3 extends over 15 amino acids. CDR3 bases: TGTGCCAGCAGCAAGGATCAGGGCAAATTGTACGAGCAGTACTTC. It translates to CASSKDQGKLYEQYF.